Listed below are T cell receptor beta chains from one sample, sequenced in a study of cytomegalovirus exposure and HLA in healthy donors. TCRdb's table, derived via immunoSEQ multiplex PCR, lists solely in-frame clones and lacks some. The sample includes some 160,000 clones, approximately 84% of them seen just once. The sample taken for sequencing was PBMCs. All receptors derive from a male donor in good health and CMV-seropositive. Each CDR3 is given without its conserved first and last residue. Fields, in order: clone size, V gene, D gene, J gene, CDR3 protein. D genes are given only for firm matches. Rows may omit the clone size; those that give it use once, few, many or a size class.

>once|TRBV11-2|NA|NA
ASSLPGSSYEQY
>NA|TRBV28|NA|TRBJ1-6
ASRGGSYNSPLH
>NA|TRBV4-2|NA|TRBJ1-1
ASSPTVDHEAF
>NA|TRBV7-8|NA|TRBJ1-5
ASSLEGRLINQPQH
>NA|TRBV5-6|NA|TRBJ1-2
ASSFVPGGAGYGYT
>NA|TRBV6-5|NA|TRBJ1-2
ASSYSGGSNYGYT
>NA|TRBV11-3|NA|TRBJ2-6
ASSFAGASSGANVLT
>NA|TRBV7-7|NA|TRBJ2-7
ASSLGRAGEQY
>NA|TRBV18|NA|TRBJ2-1
ASSPKLESSYNEQF
>NA|TRBV9|NA|TRBJ2-1
ASSVPGISYNEQF
>NA|TRBV5-8|TRBD2|TRBJ2-7
ASSSLAEYEQY
>NA|TRBV29-1|NA|TRBJ1-2
SVGRDNFGYT
>NA|TRBV19|TRBD1|TRBJ2-2
AMSGTGTGELF
>once|TRBV30|NA|TRBJ1-2
AWSGGRVMGTVYT
>NA|TRBV18|NA|TRBJ2-7
ASSPRAVDSYEQY
>NA|TRBV5-1|TRBD2|TRBJ2-3
ASSLRVAGGPLDTQY
>NA|TRBV7-9|TRBD2|TRBJ2-3
ASSLGAGEATDTQY
>NA|TRBV11-3|NA|TRBJ1-3
ASSLPGVDSGNTIY
>NA|TRBV9|TRBD2|TRBJ2-5
ASSASGGAATQY
>NA|TRBV18|NA|TRBJ2-1
ASSPPYGGDEQF
>NA|TRBV7-9|NA|TRBJ2-5
ASSSLRREWETQY
>NA|TRBV19|TRBD1|TRBJ2-7
ASSSGQNFYEQY
>NA|TRBV7-2|TRBD2|TRBJ2-3
ASSLRLAIEGTQY
>NA|TRBV7-9|NA|TRBJ2-7
ASSPTTGRIYEQY
>NA|TRBV6-1|TRBD1|TRBJ1-1
ASSERDRVVGTEAF
>NA|TRBV7-2|TRBD2|TRBJ2-1
ASSISGSVSNEQF
>NA|TRBV5-4|NA|TRBJ1-1
ASSLGAGEAF
>NA|TRBV6-4|TRBD1|TRBJ2-3
ASSPRTGIDTQY
>NA|TRBV5-6|TRBD1|TRBJ1-1
ASSPGTAEAF
>NA|TRBV18|NA|TRBJ1-5
ASSPGGGFNQPQH
>few|TRBV30|NA|TRBJ2-3
AWNRRGGSTDTQY
>once|TRBV7-9|TRBD2|TRBJ2-7
ASSLATSGGAKQY
>NA|TRBV7-9|NA|TRBJ2-3
ASSGPGVDTQY
>NA|TRBV11-2|TRBD1|TRBJ2-7
ASSLLAGGVSYEQY
>NA|TRBV9|TRBD2|TRBJ2-1
ASNSIAGGPVEQF
>NA|TRBV2|TRBD2|TRBJ2-1
ASGEGLGLNEQF
>NA|TRBV7-8|TRBD2|TRBJ2-1
ASSLEVGLAGPDEQF
>NA|TRBV19|TRBD1|TRBJ1-5
ASSKPGQGSSNQPQH
>NA|TRBV25-1|NA|TRBJ2-5
ASSEYKPLAGYETQY
>NA|TRBV10-3|NA|TRBJ2-7
AISESMRQARYEQY
>NA|TRBV7-9|NA|TRBJ2-7
ASSSGQPNGQY
>NA|TRBV9|NA|TRBJ2-2
ASSVEEGLNTGELF